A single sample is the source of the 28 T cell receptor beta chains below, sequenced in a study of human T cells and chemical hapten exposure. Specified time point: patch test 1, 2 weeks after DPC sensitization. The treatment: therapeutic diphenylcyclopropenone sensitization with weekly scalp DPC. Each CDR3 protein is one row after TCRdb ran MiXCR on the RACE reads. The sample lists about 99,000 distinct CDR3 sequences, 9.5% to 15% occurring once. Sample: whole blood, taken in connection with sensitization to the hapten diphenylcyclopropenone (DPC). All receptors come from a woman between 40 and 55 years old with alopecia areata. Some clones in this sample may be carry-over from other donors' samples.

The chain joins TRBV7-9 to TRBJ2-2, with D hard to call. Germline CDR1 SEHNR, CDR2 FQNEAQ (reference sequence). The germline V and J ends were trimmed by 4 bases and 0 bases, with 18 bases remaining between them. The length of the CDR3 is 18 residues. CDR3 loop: CASSYPRTLDPNTGELFF. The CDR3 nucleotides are TGTGCCAGCAGCTACCCGCGGACCCTGGACCCGAACACCGGGGAGCTGTTTTTT.

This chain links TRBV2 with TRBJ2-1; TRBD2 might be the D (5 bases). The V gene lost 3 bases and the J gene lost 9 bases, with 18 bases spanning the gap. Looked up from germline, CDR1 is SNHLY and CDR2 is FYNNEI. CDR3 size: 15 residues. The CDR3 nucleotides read TGTGCCAGCAGTGACCCTATCACCGGTCGGGGTGAGCAGTTCTTC. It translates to CASSDPITGRGEQFF.

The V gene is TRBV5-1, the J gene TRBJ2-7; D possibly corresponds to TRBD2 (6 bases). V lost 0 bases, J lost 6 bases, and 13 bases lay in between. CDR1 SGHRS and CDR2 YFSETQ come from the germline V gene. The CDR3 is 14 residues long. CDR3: CASSLGGAGSEQYF. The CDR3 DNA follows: TGCGCCAGCAGCTTGGGGGGCGCGGGAAGCGAGCAGTACTTC. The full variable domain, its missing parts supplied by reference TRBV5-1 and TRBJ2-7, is KAGVTQTPRYLIKTRGQQVTLSCSPISGHRSVSWYQQTPGQGLQFLFEYFSETQRNKGNFPGRFSGRQFSNSRSEMNVSTLELGDSALYLCASSLGGAGSEQYFGPGTRLTVT.

CDR3 sequence (DNA): TGTGCCAGCAGCTCTACCCTGGCAGGGGATACGCAGTATTTT. This sequence encodes CASSSTLAGDTQYF. This chain joins TRBV11-3 and TRBJ2-3, with D possibly matching TRBD1 (5 bases). Germline V gene lookup returns CDR1 SGHNT and CDR2 YENEEA. This CDR3 is built from 14 residues. The V and J ends lost 4 bases and 6 bases respectively, with 14 bases between them.

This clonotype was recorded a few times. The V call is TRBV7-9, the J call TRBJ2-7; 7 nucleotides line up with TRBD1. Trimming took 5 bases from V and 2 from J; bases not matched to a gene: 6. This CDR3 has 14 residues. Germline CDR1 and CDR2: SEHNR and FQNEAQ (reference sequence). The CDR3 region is CASSRTGDTYEQYF. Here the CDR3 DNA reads TGTGCCAGCAGCCGCACAGGGGATACCTACGAGCAGTACTTC.

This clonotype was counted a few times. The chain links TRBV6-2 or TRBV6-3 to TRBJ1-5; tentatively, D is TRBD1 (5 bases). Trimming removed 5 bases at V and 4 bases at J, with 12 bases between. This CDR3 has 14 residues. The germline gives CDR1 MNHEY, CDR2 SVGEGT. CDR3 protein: CASSQGRGNQPQHF. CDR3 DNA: TGTGCCAGCAGTCAGGGACGGGGGAATCAGCCCCAGCATTTT.

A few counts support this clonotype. The CDR3 sequence: CATSGGIGYQPQHF. In DNA, the CDR3 is TGTGCCACCTCCGGGGGAATAGGCTATCAGCCCCAGCATTTT. The chain combines TRBV6-5 with TRBJ1-5; TRBD1 might be the D (5 bases). There are 14 residues in the CDR3. Germline values: CDR1 MNHEY, CDR2 SVGAGI. V lost 10 bases to trimming and J lost 5 bases, with 18 bases between them.

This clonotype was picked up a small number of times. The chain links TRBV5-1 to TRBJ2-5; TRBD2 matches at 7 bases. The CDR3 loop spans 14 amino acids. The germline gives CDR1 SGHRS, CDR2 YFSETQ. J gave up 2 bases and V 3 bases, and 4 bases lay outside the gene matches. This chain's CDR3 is CASSSGLRQETQYF. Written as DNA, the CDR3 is TGCGCCAGCAGCTCGGGACTAAGGCAAGAGACCCAGTACTTC.

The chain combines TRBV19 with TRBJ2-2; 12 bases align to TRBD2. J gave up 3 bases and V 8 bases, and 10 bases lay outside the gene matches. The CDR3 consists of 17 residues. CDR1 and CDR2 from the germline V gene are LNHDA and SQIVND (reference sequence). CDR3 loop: CASRPSGRAPDTGELFF. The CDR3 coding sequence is TGTGCCAGTCGACCTAGCGGGAGGGCCCCGGACACCGGGGAGCTGTTTTTT.

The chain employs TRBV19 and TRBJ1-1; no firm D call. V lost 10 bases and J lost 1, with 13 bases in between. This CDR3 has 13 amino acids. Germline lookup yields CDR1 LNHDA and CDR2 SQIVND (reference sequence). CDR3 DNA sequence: TGTGCCACTTGCCTTGGAAGGAACACTGAAGCTTTCTTT. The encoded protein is CATCLGRNTEAFF.

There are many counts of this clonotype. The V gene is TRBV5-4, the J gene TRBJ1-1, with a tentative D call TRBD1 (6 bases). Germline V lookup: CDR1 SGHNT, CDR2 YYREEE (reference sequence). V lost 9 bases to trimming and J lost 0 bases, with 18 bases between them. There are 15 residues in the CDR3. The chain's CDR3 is CAIQGGAMLNTEAFF. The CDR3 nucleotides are TGTGCCATTCAAGGGGGGGCGATGTTGAACACTGAAGCTTTCTTT.

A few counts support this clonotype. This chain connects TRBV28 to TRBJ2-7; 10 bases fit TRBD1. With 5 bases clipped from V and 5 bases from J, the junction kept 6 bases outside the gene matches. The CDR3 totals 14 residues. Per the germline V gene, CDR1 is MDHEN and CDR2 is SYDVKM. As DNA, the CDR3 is TGTGCCAGCAGTGGGGGACAGGGGTTAAACGAGCAGTACTTC. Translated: CASSGGQGLNEQYF.

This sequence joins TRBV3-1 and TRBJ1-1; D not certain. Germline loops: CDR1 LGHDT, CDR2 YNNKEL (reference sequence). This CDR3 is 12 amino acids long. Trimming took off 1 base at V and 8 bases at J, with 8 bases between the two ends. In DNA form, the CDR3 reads TGTGCCAGCAGCCAAGTGTCCGGGGAAGCTTTCTTT. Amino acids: CASSQVSGEAFF.

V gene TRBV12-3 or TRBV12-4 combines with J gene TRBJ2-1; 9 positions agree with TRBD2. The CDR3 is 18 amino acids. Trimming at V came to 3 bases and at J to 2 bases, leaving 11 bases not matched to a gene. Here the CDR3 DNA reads TGTGCCAGCAGTTTTTGGGGACTAGCCCTTGAAGCCTACAATGAGCAGTTCTTC. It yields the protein CASSFWGLALEAYNEQFF.

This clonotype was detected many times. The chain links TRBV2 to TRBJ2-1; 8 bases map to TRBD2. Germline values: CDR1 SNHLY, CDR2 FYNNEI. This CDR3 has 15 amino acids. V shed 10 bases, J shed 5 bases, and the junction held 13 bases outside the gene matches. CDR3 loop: CATRTSSLRNNEQFF. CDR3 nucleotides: TGTGCCACCCGGACTAGCTCCCTACGCAACAATGAGCAGTTCTTC.

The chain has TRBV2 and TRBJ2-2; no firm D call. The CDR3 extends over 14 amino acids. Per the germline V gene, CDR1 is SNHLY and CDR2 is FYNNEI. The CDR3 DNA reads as TGTGCTAGCCAACTGGGGACGAACACCGGGGAGCTGTTTTTT. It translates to CASQLGTNTGELFF. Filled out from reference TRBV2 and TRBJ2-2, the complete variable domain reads EPEVTQTPSHQVTQMGQEVILRCVPISNHLYFYWYRQILGQKVEFLVSFYNNEISEKSEIFDDQFSVERPDGSNFTLKIRSTKLEDSAMYFCASQLGTNTGELFFGEGSRLTVL.

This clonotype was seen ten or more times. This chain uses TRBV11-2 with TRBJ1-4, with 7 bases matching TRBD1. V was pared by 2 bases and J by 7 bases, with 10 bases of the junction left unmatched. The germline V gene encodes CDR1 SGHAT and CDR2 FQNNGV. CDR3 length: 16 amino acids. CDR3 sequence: CASSLSRTGDFEKLFF. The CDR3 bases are TGTGCCAGCAGCTTAAGCCGGACAGGAGATTTTGAAAAACTGTTTTTT.

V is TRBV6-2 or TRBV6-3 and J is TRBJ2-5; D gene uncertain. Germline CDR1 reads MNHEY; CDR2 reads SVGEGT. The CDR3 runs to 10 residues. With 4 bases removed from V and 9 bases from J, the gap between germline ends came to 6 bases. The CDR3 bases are TGTGCCAGCAGTTTAAGGCCCCAGTACTTC. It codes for CASSLRPQYF.

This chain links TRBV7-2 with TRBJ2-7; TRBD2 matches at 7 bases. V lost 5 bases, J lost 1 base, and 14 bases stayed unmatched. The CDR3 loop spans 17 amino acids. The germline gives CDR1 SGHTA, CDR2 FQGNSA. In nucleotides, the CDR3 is TGTGCCAGCAGCGCCGTCACACGAGGGAGGGGATCCTACGAGCAGTACTTC. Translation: CASSAVTRGRGSYEQYF.

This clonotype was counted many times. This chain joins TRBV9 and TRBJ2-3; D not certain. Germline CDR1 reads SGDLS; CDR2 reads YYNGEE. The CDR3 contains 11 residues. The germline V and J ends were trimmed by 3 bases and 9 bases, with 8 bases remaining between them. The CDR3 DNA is TGTGCCAGCAGCGAAGGAAAAACGCAGTATTTT. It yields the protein CASSEGKTQYF.

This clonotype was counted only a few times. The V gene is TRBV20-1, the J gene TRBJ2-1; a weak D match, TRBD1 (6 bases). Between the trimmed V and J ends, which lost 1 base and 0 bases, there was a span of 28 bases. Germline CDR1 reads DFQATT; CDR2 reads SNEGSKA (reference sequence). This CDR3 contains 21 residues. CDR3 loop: CSARGGPKSLIRGHSYNEQFF. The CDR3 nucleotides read TGCAGTGCTAGAGGGGGGCCTAAGAGCTTAATCCGGGGACACTCCTACAATGAGCAGTTCTTC.

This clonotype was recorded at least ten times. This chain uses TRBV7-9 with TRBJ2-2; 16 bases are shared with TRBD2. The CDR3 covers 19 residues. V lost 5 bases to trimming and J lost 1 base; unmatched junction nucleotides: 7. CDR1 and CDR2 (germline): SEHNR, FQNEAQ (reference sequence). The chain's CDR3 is CASSRQGLAGGKNTGELFF. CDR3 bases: TGTGCCAGCAGCCGCCAGGGACTAGCGGGAGGGAAGAACACCGGGGAGCTGTTTTTT.

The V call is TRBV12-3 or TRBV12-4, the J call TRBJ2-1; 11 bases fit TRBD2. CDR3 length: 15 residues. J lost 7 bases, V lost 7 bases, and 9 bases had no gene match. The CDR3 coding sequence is TGTGCCAGCACCCTACTAGCGGGAGCGGGGAATGAGCAGTTCTTC. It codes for CASTLLAGAGNEQFF.

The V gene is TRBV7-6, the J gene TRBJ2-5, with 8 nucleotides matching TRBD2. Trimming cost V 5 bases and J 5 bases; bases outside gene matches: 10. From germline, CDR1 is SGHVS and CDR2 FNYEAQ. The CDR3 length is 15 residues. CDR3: CASSPKAGARETQYF. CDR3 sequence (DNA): TGTGCCAGCAGCCCCAAAGCGGGAGCAAGGGAGACCCAGTACTTC.

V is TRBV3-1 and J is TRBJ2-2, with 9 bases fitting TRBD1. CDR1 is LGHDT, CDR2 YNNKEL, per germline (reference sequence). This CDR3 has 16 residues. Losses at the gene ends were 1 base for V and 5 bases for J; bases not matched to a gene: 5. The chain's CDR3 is CASSQVQTGGTGELFF. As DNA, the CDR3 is TGTGCCAGCAGCCAAGTTCAGACAGGGGGGACCGGGGAGCTGTTTTTT.

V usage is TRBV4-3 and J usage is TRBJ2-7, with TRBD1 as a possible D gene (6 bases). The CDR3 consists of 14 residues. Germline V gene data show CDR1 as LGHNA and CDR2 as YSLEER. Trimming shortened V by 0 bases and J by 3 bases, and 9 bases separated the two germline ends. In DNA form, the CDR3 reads TGCGCCAGCAGCCAAGATTCACAGGGCTACGAGCAGTACTTC. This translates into CASSQDSQGYEQYF.

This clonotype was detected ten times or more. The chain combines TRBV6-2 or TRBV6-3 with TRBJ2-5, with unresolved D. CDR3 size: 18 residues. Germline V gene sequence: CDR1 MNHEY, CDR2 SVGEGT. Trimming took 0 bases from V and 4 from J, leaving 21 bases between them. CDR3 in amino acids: CASSYSKLVLTPRETQYF. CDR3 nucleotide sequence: TGTGCCAGCAGTTACTCGAAGCTAGTTTTAACCCCAAGAGAGACCCAGTACTTC.

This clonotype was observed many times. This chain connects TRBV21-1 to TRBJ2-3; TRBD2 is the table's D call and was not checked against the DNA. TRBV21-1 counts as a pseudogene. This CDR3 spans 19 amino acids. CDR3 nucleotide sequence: TGTGCCAGCACGGATCCGGGACTAGCGGGAGGCATGGTCACGGATACGCAGTATTTT. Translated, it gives CASTDPGLAGGMVTDTQYF.